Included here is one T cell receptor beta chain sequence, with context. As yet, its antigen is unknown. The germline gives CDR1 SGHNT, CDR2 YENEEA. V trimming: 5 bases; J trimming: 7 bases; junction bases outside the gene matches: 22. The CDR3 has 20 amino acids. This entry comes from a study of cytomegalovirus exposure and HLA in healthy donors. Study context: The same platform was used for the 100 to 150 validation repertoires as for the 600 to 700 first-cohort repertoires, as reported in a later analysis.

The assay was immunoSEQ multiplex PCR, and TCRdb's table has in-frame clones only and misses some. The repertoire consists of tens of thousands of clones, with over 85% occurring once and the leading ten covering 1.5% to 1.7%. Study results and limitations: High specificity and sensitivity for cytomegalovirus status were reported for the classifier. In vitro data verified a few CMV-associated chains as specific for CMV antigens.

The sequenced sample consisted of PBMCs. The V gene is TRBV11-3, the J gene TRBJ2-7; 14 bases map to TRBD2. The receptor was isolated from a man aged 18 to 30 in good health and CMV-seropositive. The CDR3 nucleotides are TGTGCCAGCAGCCAGGGGGTCCCCCGACTAGCGGGAGGGCGTCAGGGAGAGCAGTACTTC. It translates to CASSQGVPRLAGGRQGEQYF. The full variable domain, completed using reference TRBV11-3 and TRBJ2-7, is EAGVVQSPRYKIIEKKQPVAFWCNPISGHNTLYWYLQNLGQGPELLIRYENEEAVDDSQLPKDRFSAERLKGVDSTLKIQPAELGDSAVYLCASSQGVPRLAGGRQGEQYFGPGTRLTVT.